These 22 T cell receptor beta chains originate from one sample sequenced in a study of identical twins. Each CDR3 protein is one row after TCRdb ran MiXCR on the 5' RACE reads. This table has some 260,000 distinct CDR3 sequences, around 15% appearing once. Sequenced input: memory (CD45RO+) T cells sorted from blood. The receptors derive from a woman aged 18-29 years in good health.

The V gene is TRBV2, the J gene TRBJ2-5; D gene ambiguous. The CDR3 totals 12 residues. The V end lost 6 bases, the J end lost 5 bases, and 10 bases lay between the germline ends. Looked up from germline, CDR1 is SNHLY and CDR2 is FYNNEI. The CDR3 DNA reads TGTGCCAGCAGGACCTTCCTGGAGACCCAGTACTTC. The encoded protein is CASRTFLETQYF.

The chain has TRBV12-3 or TRBV12-4 and TRBJ1-6; D gene ambiguous. The CDR3 length is 15 residues. The ends were cut back, 6 bases at V and 5 bases at J, with 14 bases in the middle. The CDR3 sequence is CASRTRTPDNSPLHF. The CDR3 DNA follows: TGTGCCAGCAGGACCCGGACCCCCGATAATTCACCCCTCCACTTT.

This clonotype was detected once. J is TRBJ2-1 and V is TRBV20-1, with 7 bases aligning to TRBD1. Germline values: CDR1 DFQATT, CDR2 SNEGSKA (reference sequence). V shed 4 bases, J shed 8 bases, and the junction held 8 bases outside the gene matches. This CDR3 contains 13 residues. Here the CDR3 reads CSANPRGLDEQFF. The CDR3 DNA follows: TGCAGTGCTAACCCCAGGGGGTTGGATGAGCAGTTCTTC.

In its sample, this clonotype was seen many times. The rearrangement uses TRBV5-1 and TRBJ1-2, with 9 bases fitting TRBD1. CDR1 and CDR2 from the germline V gene are SGHRS and YFSETQ. CDR3 length equals 14 residues. V was clipped by 4 bases and J by 8 bases; unmatched bases: 9. The CDR3 sequence is CASSRDRVQGGYTF. The CDR3, as DNA: TGCGCCAGCAGCAGGGACAGGGTACAAGGGGGCTACACCTTC.

This clonotype was seen more than once but under ten times. This rearrangement joins TRBV24-1 to TRBJ2-3; D is uncertain. This CDR3 region has 10 residues. With 6 bases removed from V and 7 bases from J, the gap between germline ends came to 4 bases. Looked up from germline, CDR1 is KGHDR and CDR2 is SFDVKD. The CDR3 bases are TGTGCCACCAGTAGACATACGCAGTATTTT. It yields the protein CATSRHTQYF.

The sample holds a few counts of this clonotype. The chain carries TRBV5-1 and TRBJ2-5, with a tentative D call TRBD2 (6 bases). This CDR3 has 15 residues. The germline V gene encodes CDR1 SGHRS and CDR2 YFSETQ. V lost 1 base and J 1 base, leaving 11 bases between the germline ends. In DNA form, the CDR3 reads TGCGCCAGCAGCTTGCGTAGCGGCTCCCAAGAGACCCAGTACTTC. This gives the protein CASSLRSGSQETQYF.

This clonotype was seen only a few times. In DNA form, the CDR3 reads TGTGCCAGCAGCCAAGAAGCGATAGTGGGGGAGCAGTACTTC. Amino acids: CASSQEAIVGEQYF. The V gene is TRBV3-1, the J gene TRBJ2-7; D is ambiguous. The CDR3 covers 14 residues. V was pared by 0 bases and J by 7 bases, with 13 bases between. Germline V gives CDR1 LGHDT, CDR2 YNNKEL (reference sequence).

In this sample, this clonotype turned up a few times. The CDR3 DNA reads as TGTGCCAGAGAGGAAGACCGACTCTACGAGCAGTACTTC. Translated: CAREEDRLYEQYF. V gene TRBV2 combines with J gene TRBJ2-7; D gene uncertain. The germline V gene encodes CDR1 SNHLY and CDR2 FYNNEI. This CDR3 is built from 13 residues. V was shortened by 9 bases and J by 3 bases, with 15 bases between the two germline ends.

This clonotype was observed a few times. V is TRBV5-6 and J is TRBJ1-1, with D possibly being TRBD1 (5 bases). The CDR3 loop spans 16 amino acids. The germline CDR1 and CDR2 sequences are SGHDT and YYEEEE. Trimming stripped 2 bases from V and 5 bases from J, with 19 bases between. The CDR3 here is CASSFRQTARTTEAFF. CDR3 nucleotide sequence: TGTGCCAGCAGCTTTCGACAGACCGCACGAACAACTGAAGCTTTCTTT.

The rearrangement links TRBV14 to TRBJ1-2, with D unclear. The CDR3 runs 14 residues. V lost 0 bases, J lost 4 bases, and 9 bases lay in between. Germline V gives CDR1 SGHDN, CDR2 FVKESK. In DNA, the CDR3 is TGTGCCAGCAGCCAAGATGGTCGGATCTATGGCTACACCTTC. Protein: CASSQDGRIYGYTF.

This clonotype was counted between two and nine times. The chain joins TRBV18 to TRBJ2-1, with TRBD2 matching over 10 bases. Germline CDR1 is KGHSH and CDR2 is LQKENI. CDR3 length: 20 residues. V dropped 0 bases and J dropped 1; count of bases not matched to a gene: 12. CDR3 in amino acids: CASSPPIWLAGDFSYNEQFF. The CDR3 DNA is TGTGCCAGCTCACCACCGATTTGGCTAGCGGGAGATTTTTCCTACAATGAGCAGTTCTTC.

V and J are TRBV12-3 or TRBV12-4 and TRBJ2-6, with D perhaps being TRBD1 or TRBD2 (6 bases each). Trimming removed 2 bases at V and 2 bases at J, with 10 bases between. There are 16 residues in the CDR3. CDR3 sequence reads: CASSLLGGAGANVLTF. Here the CDR3 DNA reads TGTGCCAGCAGTTTATTGGGGGGCGCTGGGGCCAACGTCCTGACTTTC.

The chain joins TRBV12-3 or TRBV12-4 to TRBJ1-5; D is unresolved. The length of the CDR3 is 13 residues. Trimming pared 3 bases from V and 2 bases from J, leaving 5 bases between. CDR3 DNA: TGTGCCAGCAGTTTGAGCCGCAATCAGCCCCAGCATTTT. It yields the protein CASSLSRNQPQHF.

The table lists this clonotype with a few counts. The chain employs TRBV27 and TRBJ1-2; D unclear. Germline values: CDR1 MNHEY, CDR2 SMNVEV (reference sequence). Trimming cost V 3 bases and J 3 bases, with 8 bases left between them. This CDR3 comprises 13 residues. CDR3 sequence: CASSLAHDYGYTF. CDR3 nucleotide sequence: TGTGCCAGCAGTTTGGCCCATGACTATGGCTACACCTTC.

The rearrangement joins TRBV5-6 to TRBJ1-5, with D possibly TRBD1 on 5 matching bases. The length of the CDR3 is 14 residues. Germline V gives CDR1 SGHDT, CDR2 YYEEEE. Trimming removed 0 bases from V and 7 bases from J, with 11 bases in between. For the CDR3, the DNA is TGTGCCAGCAGCTTGGACGGGCGGGGGCAGCCCCAGCATTTT. Translated: CASSLDGRGQPQHF.

This clonotype was counted between two and nine times. The chain has TRBV27 and TRBJ2-1; 8 positions match TRBD1. The germline V gene encodes CDR1 MNHEY and CDR2 SMNVEV (reference sequence). The trim removed 2 bases at V and 6 bases at J, leaving 3 bases unmatched. The CDR3 is made up of 14 amino acids. CDR3 loop: CASSLTGTGNEQFF. CDR3 in DNA: TGTGCCAGCAGTTTAACCGGGACAGGCAATGAGCAGTTCTTC.

This clonotype was observed a few times. This chain joins TRBV20-1 and TRBJ2-2; TRBD2 aligns across 8 bases. Germline loops: CDR1 DFQATT, CDR2 SNEGSKA (reference sequence). Trimming at V came to 8 bases and at J to 6 bases, leaving 5 bases not matched to a gene. The CDR3 consists of 12 residues. CDR3 DNA sequence: TGCAGTACGAGCGGGAGAGCCGGGGAGCTGTTTTTT. Its translation: CSTSGRAGELFF.

Details on this clonotype: A much larger clone lies a single base off, so this may be a read error. The chain is built from TRBV29-1 and TRBJ2-7; a weak D match, TRBD2 (7 bases). The CDR3 runs to 14 residues. Trimming shortened V by 4 bases and J by 5 bases, and 18 bases separated the two germline ends. In germline, CDR1 is SQVTM, CDR2 ANQGSEA. CDR3 protein: CSVVGGRGANEQYF. In nucleotides, the CDR3 is TGCAGCGTTGTTGGGGGACGGGGGGCTAACGAGCAGTACTTC.

In this sample, this clonotype turned up many times. One end of the junction is discordant with germline, which a read error may explain. The chain uses TRBV11-2 and TRBJ2-7, with 7 bases fitting TRBD1. The germline gives CDR1 SGHAT, CDR2 FQNNGV. CDR3 length: 14 amino acids. CDR3 sequence reads: CASRLGQEPYEQYF. The CDR3 DNA follows: TGTGCCAGCAGATTAGGACAGGAACCCTACGAGCAGTACTTC.

The rearrangement uses TRBV7-2 and TRBJ2-2; D remains ambiguous. The V gene's germline CDR1 is SGHTA and CDR2 FQGNSA. The CDR3 has 13 amino acids. Between the trimmed V and J ends, which lost 3 bases and 4 bases, there was a span of 6 bases. CDR3 DNA sequence: TGTGCCAGCAGCTTCACATTCACCGGGGAGCTGTTTTTT. The encoded protein is CASSFTFTGELFF.

The V call is TRBV14, the J call TRBJ2-2, with TRBD2 identical over 7 bases. J was trimmed by 3 bases and V by 0 bases; bases with no gene match: 1. Germline CDR1 is SGHDN and CDR2 is FVKESK. CDR3 length equals 15 residues. The CDR3 coding sequence is TGTGCCAGCAGCCAAGACGGGGGGTACACCGGGGAGCTGTTTTTT. It codes for CASSQDGGYTGELFF.

J is TRBJ1-1 and V is TRBV20-1; D not certain. Germline V gives CDR1 DFQATT, CDR2 SNEGSKA (reference sequence). V lost 1 base, J lost 1 base, and 4 bases lay in between. CDR3 length equals 12 residues. CDR3 sequence (DNA): TGCAGTGCTAGAGTCAAGAACACTGAAGCTTTCTTT. This codes for CSARVKNTEAFF.